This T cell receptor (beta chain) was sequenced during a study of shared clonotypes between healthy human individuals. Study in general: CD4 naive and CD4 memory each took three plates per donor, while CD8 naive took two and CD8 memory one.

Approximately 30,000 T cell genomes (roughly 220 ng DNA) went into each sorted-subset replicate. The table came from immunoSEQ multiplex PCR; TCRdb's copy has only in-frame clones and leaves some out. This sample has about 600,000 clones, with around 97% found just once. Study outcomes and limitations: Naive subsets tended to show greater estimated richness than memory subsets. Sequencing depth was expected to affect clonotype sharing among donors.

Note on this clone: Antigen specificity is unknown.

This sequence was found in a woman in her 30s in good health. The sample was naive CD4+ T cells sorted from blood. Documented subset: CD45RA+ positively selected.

CDR3 loop: CASSHAGLAEQETQYF. CDR3 sequence (DNA): TGCGCCAGCAGCCATGCCGGACTAGCGGAGCAAGAGACCCAGTACTTC. The chain carries TRBV4-1 and TRBJ2-5, with 10 bases identical to TRBD2. Looked up from germline, CDR1 is MGHRA and CDR2 is YSYEKL. The CDR3 consists of 16 residues. The V gene end was trimmed by 3 bases and the J gene end by 2 bases; junction bases not matched to a gene: 6.